This T cell receptor beta chain stems from a study of T cells in pancreatic ductal adenocarcinoma. Surgery without prior neoadjuvant therapy was the treatment of the selected pancreatic ductal adenocarcinoma patients. Assay: immunoSEQ multiplex PCR; the TCRdb copy retains only in-frame clones and omits some. The sample includes around 94,000 clones, about 95% seen only once; the top ten take 3.1%. The germline CDR1 and CDR2 sequences are MDHEN and SYDVKM. Unmatched junction bases numbered 1, after V lost 3 bases and J lost 8 bases. CDR3 length: 12 residues. Sequencing was done on a sample of PBMCs. The receptor was isolated from a human donor with pancreatic ductal adenocarcinoma. The genes are TRBV28 and TRBJ2-1; TRBD2 matches 7 bases. The CDR3 is CASSFGGDEQFF. The CDR3 DNA is TGTGCCAGCAGTTTTGGGGGGGATGAGCAGTTCTTC.